This T cell receptor (beta chain) stems from a study of CD8+ T cells in alopecia areata (dated by TCRdb to 2017 to 2018). With regard to the full study: The study used high-throughput TCRbeta sequencing to examine T cell clonal expansion in alopecia areata, in both the C3H/HeJ mouse model and human patients. Human TCRbeta sequencing covered scalp tissue and sorted CD4+ and CD8+ peripheral blood T cells from patchy and totalis/universalis alopecia areata patients and healthy controls. Scalp clonality was compared among normal scalp (n=4), patchy alopecia areata scalp (n=8), and alopecia totalis/universalis scalp (n=8). RNA was extracted with the PAXgene miRNA kit for fixed scalp, the miRNeasy kit for PBMCs, and the RNeasy kit for mouse skin. Amplification of TCRbeta CDR3 regions was done by immunoSEQ multiplex PCR using 35 Vbeta forward primers and 13 Jbeta reverse primers.

On the study overall, not on this receptor specifically: Resident alphabeta T cells in normal human skin are also sequenced, complicating scalp TCR repertoire analysis, unlike mouse skin dominated by gammadelta T cells. Shared TCR sequences between patients were less evident than in mice, which may be partly attributable to HLA diversity in the patient population. Compared with normal scalp, lesional scalp had higher clonality and more expanded CD8+ clones, particularly in alopecia totalis/universalis, a pattern that suggests antigenic drive.

The germline V gene encodes CDR1 SGHTS and CDR2 YDEGEE. Reading from cysteine to phenylalanine, the CDR3 counts 16 amino acids. Of the read, only the CDR3 DNA is kept; its 48 bases are in frame from base 1. Trimming accounts for 2 bases at V and 9 bases at J, while the number of junction bases matched to no gene is 10. About this clone: There is no known antigen for this receptor. It has no much larger one-base neighbor in the sample; base qualities were not kept.

After PBMCs were isolated by density centrifugation and stained for CD3, CD4 and CD8, a FACSAria was used to sort CD4+ and CD8+ T cells. Scalp biopsies and blood samples were obtained from unaffected controls. Preparation of the library involved the immunoSEQ multiplex PCR assay. For TCR sequencing, RNA was extracted from every sample and reverse transcribed into cDNA to serve as template. SuperScript III was used to make first-strand cDNA, primed with a 2:1 mix of oligo-dT and random hexamers. A synthetic immune receptor repertoire was used to assess amplification bias, and residual bias was removed computationally. As for the original processing: After raw reads were preprocessed to remove errors, the CDR3 was defined following IMGT conventions as running from the conserved cysteine to phenylalanine. To get clonality, Shannon entropy was normalized by log2 of the number of productive unique TCRs and the result was subtracted from 1. Whether scalp clones were CD4 or CD8 was inferred by matching scalp TCRbeta sequences against CD4 and CD8 repertoires sorted from blood. TCRdb holds this immuneACCESS table with in-frame rearrangements only. Some clones are missing; in checked studies, unresolved V genes explain under half, and the rest has no known cause. V and J calls and clone size come straight from that table; D and trimming were deduced from the DNA. The sample table lists around 190,000 clones, roughly 50% of them with a count of one. The ten top clones hold under 5% of the sample.

The sequence came from a human donor in good health. What was sequenced was CD8+ T cells sorted from blood. The chain was built from TRBV5-8 and TRBJ2-5; 13 nucleotides in the junction match TRBD2. The sequence in DNA is TGTGCCAGCAGCTTTCCGGGACTAGCGGGACTTGGGCCCCAGTACTTC. It translates as CASSFPGLAGLGPQYF.